This TCR beta chain is from a study of somatic mutations in cytotoxic T cells in rheumatoid arthritis. CDR3 length equals 16 residues. Trimming took 3 bases from V and 0 from J, leaving 16 bases between them. The germline CDR1 and CDR2 sequences are SGHDT and YYEEEE. TCRdb's copy holds only in-frame clones and misses some; the assay was immunoSEQ multiplex PCR. The sample shows thousands of clones, 65% to 75% of them seen only once. This sequence originates from a man aged 35-49 years in good health. The rearrangement joins TRBV5-6 to TRBJ2-7; D is possibly TRBD2 (6 bases). The material sequenced was CD8+ T cells sorted from blood. The CDR3: CASSSTTRSFSYEQYF. As DNA, the CDR3 is TGTGCCAGCAGCTCTACGACTAGATCATTCTCCTACGAGCAGTACTTC.